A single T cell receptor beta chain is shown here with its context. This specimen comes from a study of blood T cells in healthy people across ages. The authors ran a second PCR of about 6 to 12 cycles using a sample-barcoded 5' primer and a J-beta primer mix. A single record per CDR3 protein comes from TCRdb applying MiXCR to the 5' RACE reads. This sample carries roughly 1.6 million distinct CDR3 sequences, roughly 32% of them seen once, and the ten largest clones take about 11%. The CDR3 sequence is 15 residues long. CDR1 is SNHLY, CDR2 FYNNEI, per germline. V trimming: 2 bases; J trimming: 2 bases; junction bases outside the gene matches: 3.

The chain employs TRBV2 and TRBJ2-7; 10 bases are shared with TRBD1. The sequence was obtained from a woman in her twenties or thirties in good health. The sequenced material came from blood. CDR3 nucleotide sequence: TGTGCCAGCAGTGAACGGGGGACAGGGGCCTACGAGCAGTACTTC. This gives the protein CASSERGTGAYEQYF.